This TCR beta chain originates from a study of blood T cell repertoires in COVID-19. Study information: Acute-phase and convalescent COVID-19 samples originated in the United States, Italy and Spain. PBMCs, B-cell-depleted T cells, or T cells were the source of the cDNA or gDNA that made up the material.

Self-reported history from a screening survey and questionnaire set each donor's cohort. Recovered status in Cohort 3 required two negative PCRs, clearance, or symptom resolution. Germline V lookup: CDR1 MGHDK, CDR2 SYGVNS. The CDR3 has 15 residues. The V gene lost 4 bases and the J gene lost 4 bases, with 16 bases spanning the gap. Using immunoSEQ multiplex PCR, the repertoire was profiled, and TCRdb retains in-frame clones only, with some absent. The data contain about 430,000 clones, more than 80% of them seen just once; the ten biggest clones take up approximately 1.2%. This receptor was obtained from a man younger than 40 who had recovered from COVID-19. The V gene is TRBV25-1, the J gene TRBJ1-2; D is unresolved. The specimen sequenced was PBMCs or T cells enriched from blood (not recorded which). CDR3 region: CASSGSDRLPYGYTF. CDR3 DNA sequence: TGTGCCAGCAGTGGATCGGACCGACTACCCTATGGCTACACCTTC.